Following are 5 T cell receptor beta chains from one sample sequenced in a study of beta chain features in type 1 diabetes. The isolated RNA, all of it, was reverse transcribed, so expressed TCRB transcripts were what got sequenced. This table comes from immunoSEQ multiplex PCR, and its TCRdb copy is limited to in-frame clones, with some not included. This table has some 150,000 clones, approximately 52% appearing once. Sequencing was carried out using Tregs from blood. The receptors stem from a man between 18 and 29 years old in good health.

This sequence joins TRBV13 and TRBJ1-2; D is undetermined. The V gene lost 2 bases and the J gene lost 8 bases, with 6 bases spanning the gap. Germline V lookup: CDR1 PRHDT, CDR2 FYEKMQ (reference sequence). CDR3 length: 11 amino acids. DNA for the CDR3: TGTGCCAGCAGCTTAATAGAGGGCTACACCTTC. Amino acids: CASSLIEGYTF. Together with reference TRBV13 and TRBJ1-2, the CDR3 gives the full variable domain: AAGVIQSPRHLIKEKRETATLKCYPIPRHDTVYWYQQGPGQDPQFLISFYEKMQSDKGSIPDRFSAQQFSDYHSELNMSSLELGDSALYFCASSLIEGYTFGSGTRLTVV.

The gene calls are TRBV7-2 and TRBJ1-3; possibly TRBD1 for D (6 bases). V lost 5 bases, J lost 0 bases, and 11 bases lay in between. Germline V gene lookup returns CDR1 SGHTA and CDR2 FQGNSA. The CDR3 is 15 amino acids. Here the CDR3 DNA reads TGTGCCAGCAGCGCCTGGACAGCCTCTGGAAACACCATATATTTT. This sequence encodes CASSAWTASGNTIYF.

This clone was observed a handful of times. The chain combines TRBV25-1 with TRBJ2-1; unclear D gene. The CDR3 has 15 residues. Germline values: CDR1 MGHDK, CDR2 SYGVNS. V was trimmed by 1 base and J by 0 bases, leaving 7 bases between them. This chain's CDR3 is CASSEFVSSYNEQFF. In DNA form, the CDR3 reads TGTGCCAGCAGTGAATTCGTTAGCTCCTACAATGAGCAGTTCTTC.

This chain joins TRBV5-1 and TRBJ2-7; 7 bases line up with TRBD1. Trimming cost V 0 bases and J 4 bases; bases outside gene matches: 4. Germline values: CDR1 SGHRS, CDR2 YFSETQ. CDR3 size: 14 residues. The CDR3 DNA sequence: TGCGCCAGCAGCTTGGCAGGGACAGCTTACGAGCAGTACTTC. It codes for CASSLAGTAYEQYF.

This chain uses TRBV28 with TRBJ2-4; 12 bases fit TRBD1. V lost 6 bases, J lost 7 bases, and 10 bases stayed unmatched. Looked up from germline, CDR1 is MDHEN and CDR2 is SYDVKM. The CDR3 is made up of 16 amino acids. This CDR3 is CASRGDRGRRTNIQYF. The CDR3 coding sequence is TGTGCCAGCAGGGGGGACAGGGGGCGCAGGACGAACATTCAGTACTTC.